What follows describes a single TCR beta chain. Its target is not known. The method was immunoSEQ multiplex PCR; TCRdb's version includes in-frame clones alone and lacks a portion of them. The sample has about 27,000 clones; under 85% are singletons. This specimen belongs to a study of PD-1 blockade in classical Hodgkin lymphoma. Study-wide findings and caveats: Underlying causes for the observed repertoire differences were not defined, possibly disease activity or prior therapy. Diversity similar to that of newly diagnosed patients was seen at baseline in complete responders. By C4D1, CD4+ diversity increased significantly, especially in complete responders.

Relapses following autologous stem cell transplantation were seen in all patients, with brentuximab vedotin exposure varying. Sequenced here: peripheral blood mononuclear cells (PBMCs), sampled before the second cycle of nivolumab. The sequence was collected from a human donor with classical Hodgkin lymphoma.

CDR3 coding DNA: TGTGCCAGCAGCTCAATGGACAGGGGGAACACTGAAGCTTTCTTT. As protein: CASSSMDRGNTEAFF. The chain has TRBV7-9 and TRBJ1-1; 9 nucleotides agree with TRBD1. The CDR3 has 15 residues. Germline V gives CDR1 SEHNR, CDR2 FQNEAQ (reference sequence). Losses at the gene ends were 4 bases for V and 1 base for J; bases not matched to a gene: 4.